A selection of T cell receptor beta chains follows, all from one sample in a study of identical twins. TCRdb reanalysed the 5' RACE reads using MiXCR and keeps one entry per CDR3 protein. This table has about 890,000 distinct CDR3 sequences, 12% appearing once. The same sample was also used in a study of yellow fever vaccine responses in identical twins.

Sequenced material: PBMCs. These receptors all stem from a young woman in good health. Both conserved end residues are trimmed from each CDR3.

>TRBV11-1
ASSPGTLARSSYNEQF
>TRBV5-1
ASSPTLTEIQETQY
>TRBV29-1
SVDPSDTYNEQF
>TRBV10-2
ASRKIGDSYEQY
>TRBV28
ASGGPPIYYGYT
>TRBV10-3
AISEEGSSYNEQF
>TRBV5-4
ASSRVGLAGNTGELF
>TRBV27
ASSPTTGGLAGQRYEQY
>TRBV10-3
AISSSDRLYTNTGELF
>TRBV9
ASSPDIIETDTQY
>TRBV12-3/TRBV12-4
AIGTSGRNEQY
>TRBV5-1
ASSPDRGRNTEAF
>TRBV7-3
ASSLGAGSRNIQY
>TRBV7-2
ASSLITADTQY
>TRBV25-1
ASSDSGASTDTQY
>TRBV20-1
SARTPIGGSHEQF
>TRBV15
ATSRVWAGDQPQH
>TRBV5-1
ASSPGLSGTDTQY
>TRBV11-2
ASSLGNSGPPETQY
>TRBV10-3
AISELWGAGSYNEQF
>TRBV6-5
ASSSYDRGLVAGELF
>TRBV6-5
ASRLGGWGPTNEKLF
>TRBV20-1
SARGHGTGLNTEAF
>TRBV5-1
ASGARAGASLGTQY